The clone carrying this T cell receptor beta chain was recorded a few times. The source of the sample is a study of T-cell reconstitution after alpha-beta-depleted transplantation in children. It was with unique molecular identifiers that the TCRbeta library was prepared. TCRdb reanalysed the PCR reads using MiXCR and keeps one entry per CDR3 protein. This sample has approximately 520,000 distinct CDR3 sequences, with around a third found just once. Material: PBMCs from the stem cell graft donor, obtained from the stem cell graft. The TCR originated in a human donor who donated a stem cell graft to a child with aplastic anemia.

CDR3 residues: CSVEKDRRAGYTF. The CDR3 bases are TGCAGCGTTGAGAAGGACCGGCGGGCAGGCTACACCTTC. The J gene is TRBJ1-2, the V gene TRBV29-1; D remains ambiguous. Deletions cut 3 bases from V and 8 bases from J, with 16 bases between. The CDR3 consists of 13 residues. Germline CDR1 SQVTM, CDR2 ANQGSEA. Drawing the rest from reference TRBV29-1 and TRBJ1-2, the complete variable domain is SAVISQKPSRDICQRGTSLTIQCQVDSQVTMMFWYRQQPGQSLTLIATANQGSEATYESGFVIDKFPISRPNLTFSTLTVSNMSPEDSSIYLCSVEKDRRAGYTFGSGTRLTVV.